These T cell receptor beta chains were read from a single sample in a study of shared clonotypes between healthy human individuals. Data came from immunoSEQ multiplex PCR; TCRdb stores just in-frame clones and leaves some out. The table records about 2.2 million clones, just under 95% of them present only once. Sequencing was performed on naive CD8+ T cells from PBMCs. These receptors all come from a man between 18 and 35 years old in good health. Some clones in this sample may be carry-over from other donors' samples. Both conserved end residues are part of each CDR3. The D gene is left open where the match is weak. Clone size is not always given. Where it is, it says once, few, many or a class for expanded clones.

CDR3	DNA	V	J	D	size
CASSVGDRAGDTQYF	TGTGCCAGCAGCGTAGGGGACAGGGCGGGAGATACGCAGTATTTT	TRBV9	TRBJ2-3	TRBD1	NA
CASSQRQGTGHTIYF	TGTGCCAGCAGCCAGAGACAGGGGACTGGTCACACCATATATTTT	TRBV14	TRBJ1-3	TRBD1	NA
CASSLERELTGELFF	TGTGCCAGCAGCTTAGAGCGGGAGTTGACCGGGGAGCTGTTTTTT	TRBV7-6	TRBJ2-2	TRBD2	NA
CASSDPVKFVLDTQYF	TGTGCCAGCAGCGACCCGGTCAAGTTCGTCCTAGATACGCAGTATTTT	TRBV7-2	TRBJ2-3	NA	NA
CAWSVAENTEAFF	TGTGCCTGGAGTGTGGCAGAGAACACTGAAGCTTTCTTT	TRBV30	TRBJ1-1	NA	NA
CASSSLRGQGATPHGYTF	TGTGCCAGCAGCTCCCTCCGAGGTCAGGGTGCAACCCCCCATGGCTACACCTTC	TRBV7-9	TRBJ1-2	NA	NA
CASRLRQGAYNEQFF	TGTGCCAGCAGACTTAGACAGGGTGCTTACAATGAGCAGTTCTTC	TRBV6-5	TRBJ2-1	TRBD1	NA
CASSPGTGLDEQYF	TGTGCCAGCAGTCCCGGGACAGGTCTCGACGAGCAGTACTTC	TRBV27	TRBJ2-7	TRBD1	NA
CASSPTTSYEQYF	TGTGCCAGCAGCCCGACGACGTCCTACGAGCAGTACTTC	TRBV14	TRBJ2-7	NA	NA
CASSSDRAETQYF	TGTGCCAGCAGCTCCGACAGGGCAGAGACCCAGTACTTC	TRBV7-2	TRBJ2-5	TRBD1	NA
CASSATSGRPDTQYF	TGTGCCAGCAGCGCGACTAGCGGGAGACCGGATACGCAGTATTTT	TRBV9	TRBJ2-3	TRBD2	NA
CASSHVAVAGVGPETQYF	TGTGCCAGCAGCCACGTAGCGGTAGCGGGAGTTGGTCCAGAGACCCAGTACTTC	TRBV27	TRBJ2-5	TRBD2	NA
CASSPGRAPTEAFF	TGTGCCAGCTCACCGGGTAGGGCTCCCACTGAAGCTTTCTTT	TRBV18	TRBJ1-1	NA	NA
CASQTRGRLGGYTF	TGTGCCAGCCAAACCAGGGGACGGCTAGGTGGCTACACCTTC	TRBV27	TRBJ1-2	NA	NA
CTSSQAHPGPTGNEQFF	TGCACCAGCAGCCAAGCCCACCCGGGCCCCACCGGCAATGAGCAGTTCTTC	TRBV4-1	TRBJ2-1	NA	NA
CASSLGLGSYEQYF	TGTGCCAGCAGCTTAGGTCTAGGGAGCTACGAGCAGTACTTC	TRBV7-3	TRBJ2-7	NA	once
CASSVRSGTGSSTDTQYF	TGTGCCAGCAGCGTGAGGTCCGGGACAGGGTCTAGCACAGATACGCAGTATTTT	TRBV9	TRBJ2-3	TRBD1	NA
CASSSPLEGNYGYTF	TGTGCCAGCAGCTCTCCCTTGGAAGGAAACTATGGCTACACCTTC	TRBV5-8	TRBJ1-2	NA	NA
CASSPRSGRGIDTQYF	TGTGCCAGCAGCCCACGTAGCGGGAGGGGGATTGATACGCAGTATTTT	TRBV7-2	TRBJ2-3	TRBD2	NA
CASSLEAGGFQETQYF	TGCGCCAGCAGCTTGGAGGCGGGAGGCTTCCAAGAGACCCAGTACTTC	TRBV5-1	TRBJ2-5	TRBD2	NA
CASSLFAGNEQFF	TGTGCCAGCAGTTTGTTTGCGGGCAATGAGCAGTTCTTC	TRBV27	TRBJ2-1	NA	NA
CASSYGASSSYEQYF	TGTGCCAGCAGTTACGGGGCCTCGAGCTCCTACGAGCAGTACTTC	TRBV6-5	TRBJ2-7	NA	NA
CASSQDWSHNQPQHF	TGCGCCAGCAGCCAAGATTGGAGCCACAATCAGCCCCAGCATTTT	TRBV4-3	TRBJ1-5	NA	NA
CASLWGNTEAFF	TGTGCCTCCCTCTGGGGGAACACTGAAGCTTTCTTT	TRBV28	TRBJ1-1	NA	NA
CASSYSSGNQPQHF	TGTGCCAGCAGTTACTCATCAGGGAATCAGCCCCAGCATTTT	TRBV6-5	TRBJ1-5	NA	NA
CASSIEGGRETQYF	TGTGCCAGCAGCATAGAGGGTGGCCGAGAGACCCAGTACTTC	TRBV9	TRBJ2-5	NA	NA
CASSRTGYNEQFF	TGTGCCAGCAGCCGGACAGGGTACAATGAGCAGTTCTTC	TRBV7-8	TRBJ2-1	TRBD1	NA
CASSLSARAAYEQYF	TGTGCCAGCAGTTTATCGGCCAGGGCCGCCTACGAGCAGTACTTC	TRBV27	TRBJ2-7	NA	NA
CSVLRGNTIYF	TGCAGCGTCCTCAGGGGGAACACCATATATTTT	TRBV29-1	TRBJ1-3	TRBD1	NA
CASSPFRSGGPDTQYF	TGTGCCAGCTCACCATTTAGGTCGGGAGGGCCTGATACGCAGTATTTT	TRBV18	TRBJ2-3	TRBD2	NA
CASSPGTDTQYF	TGTGCCAGCAGCCCTGGCACAGATACGCAGTATTTT	TRBV7-6	TRBJ2-3	NA	NA
CASSFAGTVEYSNQPQHF	TGCGCCAGCAGCTTTGCCGGGACAGTGGAGTATAGCAATCAGCCCCAGCATTTT	TRBV5-1	TRBJ1-5	TRBD1	NA